The entry below gives a single T cell receptor (beta chain) sequence along with its context. V shed 10 bases and J 0 bases; nucleotides not matched to a gene: 4. The CDR3 runs 13 residues. Germline CDR1 reads LGHDT; CDR2 reads YNNKEL (reference sequence). The data were taken from a study of early T cells in non-severe SARS-CoV-2 infection. One entry per CDR3 protein results from TCRdb running MiXCR on the 5' RACE reads. Here the sample spans around 84,000 distinct CDR3 sequences, around an eighth being singletons. The receptor's source is an adult who was a healthcare worker with PCR-confirmed SARS-CoV-2 infection or an uninfected control (not recorded which). V gene TRBV3-1 combines with J gene TRBJ1-2; 8 bases fit TRBD1. Sequencing was performed on whole blood. This CDR3 is CATVDRANYGYTF. CDR3 in DNA: TGTGCCACTGTGGACAGGGCTAACTATGGCTACACCTTC.